The next 6 T cell receptor beta chains were all read from a single sample in a study of T cell changes during pregnancy in multiple sclerosis. Method: immunoSEQ multiplex PCR; TCRdb's copy keeps in-frame clones and lacks some. The sample records roughly 74,000 clones, 88% being singletons. Specimen: peripheral blood, collected before pregnancy. The receptor source for this set is a female donor with multiple sclerosis, enrolled in a pregnancy study.

The genes are TRBV5-8 and TRBJ1-1, with D perhaps TRBD1 (6 bases). Looked up from germline, CDR1 is SGHTS and CDR2 is YDEGEE. This CDR3 has 16 amino acids. V lost 0 bases and J 3 bases, leaving 15 bases between the germline ends. CDR3 residues: CASSLVGRGEDTEAFF. The CDR3 coding sequence is TGTGCCAGCAGCTTGGTGGGCAGGGGAGAGGACACTGAAGCTTTCTTT.

The V and J genes are TRBV25-1 and TRBJ1-2, with D possibly being TRBD1 (6 bases). Per the germline V gene, CDR1 is MGHDK and CDR2 is SYGVNS. The V end was cut by 10 bases, the J end by 8 bases, with 14 bases between. There are 11 residues in the CDR3. CDR3 sequence: CAIGGQYGYTF. The CDR3 nucleotides are TGTGCCATCGGGGGGCAATACGGCTACACCTTC.

This chain links TRBV19 with TRBJ2-5; D perhaps matches TRBD1 (7 bases). The CDR3 has 17 residues. The V gene lost 1 base and the J gene lost 2 bases, with 17 bases spanning the gap. Germline V gene data show CDR1 as LNHDA and CDR2 as SQIVND (reference sequence). For the CDR3, the DNA is TGTGCCAGTAGTATAGCGGGGTTCGCGGGACAGCAAGAGACCCAGTACTTC. Residues: CASSIAGFAGQQETQYF.

CDR3 DNA sequence: TGTGCCAGCAGCTCGGGACTAGCGGGGGGTGGCGAGCAGTACTTC. As protein: CASSSGLAGGGEQYF. V gene TRBV7-2 combines with J gene TRBJ2-7, with 15 bases lining up with TRBD2. The CDR3 has 15 amino acids. The V gene's germline CDR1 is SGHTA and CDR2 FQGNSA. Trimming cost V 4 bases and J 6 bases; bases outside gene matches: 4.

The chain carries TRBV18 and TRBJ2-7, with unresolved D. The germline gives CDR1 KGHSH, CDR2 LQKENI. The ends were cut back, 2 bases at V and 3 bases at J, with 8 bases in the middle. This CDR3 has 13 amino acids. The CDR3 loop reads CASSPGQNYEQYF. DNA of the CDR3: TGTGCCAGCTCACCAGGGCAGAACTACGAGCAGTACTTC.

The rearrangement joins TRBV5-1 to TRBJ1-5; no reliable D call. The CDR3 totals 13 residues. The V gene's germline CDR1 is SGHRS and CDR2 YFSETQ. Trimming removed 5 bases from V and 2 bases from J, with 8 bases in between. The CDR3 DNA reads TGCGCCAGCAGTTCAACAGGCAATCAGCCCCAGCATTTT. This sequence encodes CASSSTGNQPQHF.